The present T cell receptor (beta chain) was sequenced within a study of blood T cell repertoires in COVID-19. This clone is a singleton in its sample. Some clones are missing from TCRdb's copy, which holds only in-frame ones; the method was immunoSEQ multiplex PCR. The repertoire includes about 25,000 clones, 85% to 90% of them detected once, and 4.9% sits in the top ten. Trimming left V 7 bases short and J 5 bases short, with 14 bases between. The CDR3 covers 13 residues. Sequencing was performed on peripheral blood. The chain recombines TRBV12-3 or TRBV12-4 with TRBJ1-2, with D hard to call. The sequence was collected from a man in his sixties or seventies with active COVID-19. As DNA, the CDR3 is TGTGCCAGCAACCTCGGCGGGGTTTATGGCTACACCTTC. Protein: CASNLGGVYGYTF.